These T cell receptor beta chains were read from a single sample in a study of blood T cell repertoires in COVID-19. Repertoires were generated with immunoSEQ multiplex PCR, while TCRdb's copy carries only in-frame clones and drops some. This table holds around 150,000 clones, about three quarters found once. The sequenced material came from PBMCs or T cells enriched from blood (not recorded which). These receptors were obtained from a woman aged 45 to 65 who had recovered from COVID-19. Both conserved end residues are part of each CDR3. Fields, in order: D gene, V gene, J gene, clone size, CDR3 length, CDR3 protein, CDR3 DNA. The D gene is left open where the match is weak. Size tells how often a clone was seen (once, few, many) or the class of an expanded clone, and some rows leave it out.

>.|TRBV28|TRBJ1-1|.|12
CTSSFVNTEAFF
TGTACCAGCAGTTTCGTGAACACTGAAGCTTTCTTT
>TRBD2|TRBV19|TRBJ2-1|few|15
CASSATSGSYGEQFF
TGTGCCAGTAGCGCGACTAGCGGGAGTTATGGTGAGCAGTTCTTC
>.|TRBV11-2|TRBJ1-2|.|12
CASSNGAAGYTF
TGTGCCAGCAGTAATGGAGCGGCCGGCTACACCTTC
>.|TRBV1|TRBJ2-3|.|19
CTSSRDRGTSGTFTDTQYF
TGCACCAGCTCCCGGGACCGAGGGACTAGCGGAACCTTCACAGATACGCAGTATTTT
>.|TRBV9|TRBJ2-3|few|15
CASSRTGQSTDTQYF
TGTGCCAGCAGCCGAACCGGACAGAGCACAGATACGCAGTATTTT
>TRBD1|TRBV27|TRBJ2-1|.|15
CASRADRGLYNEQFF
TGTGCCAGCAGGGCGGACAGGGGTCTGTACAATGAGCAGTTCTTC
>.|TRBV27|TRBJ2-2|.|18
CASSFATETKTNTGELFF
TGTGCCAGCAGTTTTGCGACCGAGACTAAGACGAACACCGGGGAGCTGTTTTTT
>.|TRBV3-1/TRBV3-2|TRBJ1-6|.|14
CASSQEQGFSPLHF
TGTGCCAGCAGCCAAGAACAGGGATTCTCACCCCTCCACTTT
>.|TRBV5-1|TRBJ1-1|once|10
CASSLPLRVF
TGCGCCAGCAGTCTCCCTTTGCGGGTCTTT
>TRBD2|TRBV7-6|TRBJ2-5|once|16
CASSLEAGAYQETQYF
TGTGCCAGCAGCTTAGAAGCGGGGGCGTACCAAGAGACCCAGTACTTC
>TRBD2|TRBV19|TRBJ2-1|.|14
CASSSGRAMDEQFF
TGTGCCAGTAGTAGCGGGAGGGCCATGGATGAGCAGTTCTTC
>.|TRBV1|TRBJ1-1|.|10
CTSSQPETFF
TGCACCAGCAGCCAACCCGAGACTTTCTTT
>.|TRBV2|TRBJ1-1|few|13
CASSDGGAGEAFF
TGTGCCAGCAGTGACGGGGGGGCTGGTGAAGCTTTCTTT
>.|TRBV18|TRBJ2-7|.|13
CASSQLRSYEQYF
TGTGCCAGCTCACAGCTGAGAAGCTACGAGCAGTACTTC
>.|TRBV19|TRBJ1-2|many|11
CASRSTYGYTF
TGTGCCAGTAGAAGCACCTATGGCTACACCTTC
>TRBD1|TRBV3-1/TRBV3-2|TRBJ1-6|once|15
CASSQDLDRASPLHF
TGTGCCAGCAGCCAAGATCTGGACAGGGCTTCACCCCTCCACTTT
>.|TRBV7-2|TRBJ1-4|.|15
CASSLAGAGTEKLFF
TGTGCCAGCAGCTTAGCAGGGGCAGGAACTGAAAAACTGTTTTTT
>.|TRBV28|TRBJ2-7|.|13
CASSFVDLHEQYF
TGTGCCAGCAGTTTTGTAGATTTGCACGAGCAGTACTTC
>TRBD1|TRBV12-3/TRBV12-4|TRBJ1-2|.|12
CASSFGTGGYTF
TGTGCCAGCAGTTTCGGGACAGGCGGCTACACCTTC
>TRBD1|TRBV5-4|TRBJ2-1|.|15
CASSPDPYRGAEQFF
TGTGCCAGCAGCCCGGATCCCTACAGGGGCGCTGAGCAGTTCTTC
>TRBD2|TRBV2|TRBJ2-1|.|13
CASSPTSDREQFF
TGTGCCAGCAGCCCTACTAGCGATCGTGAGCAGTTCTTC
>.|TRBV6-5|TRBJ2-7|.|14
CASSPWRRSYEQYF
TGTGCCAGCAGTCCCTGGAGGCGGTCCTACGAGCAGTACTTC
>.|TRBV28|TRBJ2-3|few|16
CASSLGDSVSTDTQYF
TGTGCCAGCAGTTTAGGAGATAGCGTTAGCACAGATACGCAGTATTTT
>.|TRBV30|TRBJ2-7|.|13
CAWSVRQEYEQYF
TGTGCCTGGAGTGTAAGACAGGAGTACGAGCAGTACTTC
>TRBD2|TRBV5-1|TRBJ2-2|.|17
CASSLSLAGGYTGELFF
TGCGCCAGCAGCTTGAGTCTAGCGGGGGGATACACCGGGGAGCTGTTTTTT
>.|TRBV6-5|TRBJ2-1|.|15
CASSLSGQTYNEQFF
TGTGCCAGCAGCCTCTCGGGACAAACCTACAATGAGCAGTTCTTC
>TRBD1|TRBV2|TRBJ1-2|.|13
CASGGTANYGYTF
TGTGCCAGCGGGGGGACAGCCAACTATGGCTACACCTTC
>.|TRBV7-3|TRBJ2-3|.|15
CASSPWGLGTDTQYF
TGTGCCAGCAGCCCTTGGGGGCTGGGCACAGATACGCAGTATTTT
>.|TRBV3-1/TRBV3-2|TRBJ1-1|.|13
CASSQGTGAEAFF
TGTGCCAGCAGCCAAGGAACAGGCGCTGAAGCTTTCTTT
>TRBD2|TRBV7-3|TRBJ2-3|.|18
CASSLKGFAGGITDTQYF
TGTGCCAGCAGCTTAAAGGGGTTCGCGGGAGGCATCACAGATACGCAGTATTTT
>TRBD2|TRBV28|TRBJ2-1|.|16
CASSPPFSGRGNEQFF
TGTGCCAGCAGCCCCCCTTTTAGCGGGAGAGGCAATGAGCAGTTCTTC
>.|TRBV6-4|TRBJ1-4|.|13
CASSPGGNEKLFF
TGTGCCAGCAGTCCGGGGGGGAATGAAAAACTGTTTTTT
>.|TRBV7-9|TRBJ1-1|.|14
CASSLVGPNTEAFF
TGTGCCAGCAGCTTAGTGGGGCCGAACACTGAAGCTTTCTTT
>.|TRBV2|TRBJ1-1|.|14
CASSKQGGDTEAFF
TGTGCCAGCAGTAAACAGGGTGGCGACACTGAAGCTTTCTTT
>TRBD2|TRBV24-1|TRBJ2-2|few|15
CATSAAGVRTGELFF
TGTGCCACCAGTGCAGCGGGAGTACGCACCGGGGAGCTGTTTTTT
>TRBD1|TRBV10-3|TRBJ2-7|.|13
CAIGGQGSYEQYF
TGTGCCATCGGGGGACAGGGGTCGTACGAGCAGTACTTC
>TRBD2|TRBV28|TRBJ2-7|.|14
CAGAQAGVAYEQYF
TGTGCCGGAGCCCAAGCGGGAGTTGCCTACGAGCAGTACTTC
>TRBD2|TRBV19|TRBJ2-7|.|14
CASGRAGPPYEQYF
TGTGCCAGTGGGAGGGCGGGGCCCCCCTACGAGCAGTACTTC
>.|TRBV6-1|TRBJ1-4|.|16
CASSGGRGATNEKLFF
TGTGCCAGCAGTGGCGGGAGAGGGGCAACTAATGAAAAACTGTTTTTT
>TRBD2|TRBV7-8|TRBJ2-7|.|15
CASSPSGLSSYEQYF
TGTGCCAGCAGCCCTAGCGGCCTGAGCTCCTACGAGCAGTACTTC
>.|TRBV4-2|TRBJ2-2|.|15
CASSQGYRDTGELFF
TGTGCCAGCAGCCAAGGATACAGGGACACCGGGGAGCTGTTTTTT
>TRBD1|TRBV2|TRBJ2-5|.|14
CASSMGQGYETQYF
TGTGCCAGCAGTATGGGACAGGGGTACGAGACCCAGTACTTC
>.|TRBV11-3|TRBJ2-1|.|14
CASSLESRNNEQFF
TGTGCCAGCAGCTTAGAGTCCAGGAACAATGAGCAGTTCTTC
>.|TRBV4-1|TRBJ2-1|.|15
CASSQAAGDYNEQFF
TGCGCCAGCAGCCAAGCCGCAGGGGATTACAATGAGCAGTTCTTC
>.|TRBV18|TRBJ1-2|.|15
CASSPESGREYGYTF
TGTGCCAGCTCACCCGAAAGCGGGAGGGAATATGGCTACACCTTC
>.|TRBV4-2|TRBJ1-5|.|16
CASSQGQGPGNQPQHF
TGTGCCAGCAGCCAAGGGCAGGGGCCTGGCAATCAGCCCCAGCATTTT